This entry lists 2 T cell receptor beta chains sequenced from one sample in a study of cytomegalovirus exposure and HLA in healthy donors. The protocol was immunoSEQ multiplex PCR, while the TCRdb copy is restricted to in-frame clones and leaves out a portion. The sample yields about 44,000 clones, over 85% seen once. Sequencing was done on a sample of PBMCs. The receptors derive from a woman between 18 and 30 years old in good health and CMV-seronegative.

The chain employs TRBV28 and TRBJ2-5; D not resolved. Germline assignment: CDR1 MDHEN and CDR2 SYDVKM. The CDR3 runs to 13 residues. Trimming took 6 bases from V and 2 from J, leaving 10 bases between them. The CDR3 DNA reads TGTGCCAGCAGCGGTAAGAGTCAAGAGACCCAGTACTTC. Amino acid sequence: CASSGKSQETQYF. Full variable domain (outside the CDR3, taken from reference TRBV28 and TRBJ2-5): DVKVTQSSRYLVKRTGEKVFLECVQDMDHENMFWYRQDPGLGLRLIYFSYDVKMKEKGDIPEGYSVSREKKERFSLILESASTNQTSMYLCASSGKSQETQYFGPGTRLLVL.

The chain carries TRBV19 and TRBJ1-2; a possible D gene is TRBD1 (6 bases). Germline assignment: CDR1 LNHDA and CDR2 SQIVND (reference sequence). Between the trimmed V and J ends, which lost 3 bases and 0 bases, there was a span of 11 bases. The CDR3 is 15 amino acids. CDR3 sequence reads: CASSIGGPANYGYTF. CDR3 nucleotide sequence: TGTGCCAGTAGTATCGGGGGGCCAGCTAACTATGGCTACACCTTC.